The clone carrying this T cell receptor (beta chain) appeared many times. These data come from a study of T cells in Graves' hyperthyroidism and ophthalmopathy. This CDR3 is 15 amino acids long. Per germline, CDR1 MDHEN and CDR2 SYDVKM. V lost 7 bases to trimming and J lost 0 bases; unmatched junction nucleotides: 8. TCR beta CDR3 sequences were amplified from RNA transcripts. TCR CDR3 regions were first amplified by RT-PCR with HTBI primers. TCRdb processed the multiplex PCR reads anew with MiXCR; each CDR3 protein has one entry. Among fewer than 500,000 distinct CDR3 sequences listed, roughly 12% were seen once.

Sequencing was carried out using blood. V is TRBV28 and J is TRBJ2-7; 8 nucleotides align to TRBD2. The origin of this receptor is a man younger than 45 with Graves' hyperthyroidism that later progressed to Graves' ophthalmopathy. CDR3 DNA: TGTGCCAGCATCCCCGGGGGGACTAGCTCCTACGAGCAGTACTTC. As protein: CASIPGGTSSYEQYF.